This T cell receptor (beta chain) emerged from a study of T cell repertoires in cytomegalovirus infection. Looking at the study overall: Public TCR beta signatures indicated both CMV infection and matching HLA type.

This CDR3 has 15 residues. V was clipped by 4 bases and J by 0 bases, with 10 bases between them. The V gene's germline CDR1 is MRHNA and CDR2 SNTAGT. Regarding this clonotype: Its antigen is undetermined.

From the reads, TCRdb called clonotypes with MiXCR, one entry per CDR3 protein. Seen here are 750,000 to 950,000 distinct CDR3 sequences, under 35% observed once, and the top ten hold about an eighth. General study points: Summed frequency of shared TCR beta families picked out CMV carriers who also had the relevant HLA. CMV-specific TCR beta clonotypes restricted by HLA-C dominated the ex vivo response.

The sequence derives from a human donor in good health (CMV status not recorded). Some clones in this sample may be carry-over from other donors' samples. The chain carries TRBV6-4 and TRBJ2-1; possibly TRBD1 for D (6 bases). The sample here was cultured CD8+ T cells from PBMCs, taken from culture after CMV antigen stimulation. CDR3 DNA: TGTGCCAGCAGTGTCCACAGGGTCTCCTACAATGAGCAGTTCTTC. Translation: CASSVHRVSYNEQFF.